This TCR beta chain is drawn from a study of Ad26.COV2.S vaccination and SARS-CoV-2 variants. Study conclusions and caveats: Spike-specific CD8+ and CD4+ T cell responses reportedly showed substantial breadth after vaccination.

Concerning this clone itself: What it binds is not known.

CDR3 size: 11 residues. Germline V gene sequence: CDR1 LGHDT, CDR2 YNNKEL (reference sequence). V shed 2 bases and J shed 6 bases, with 4 bases lying between them. Clones were read by immunoSEQ multiplex PCR, and TCRdb kept only the in-frame ones, dropping some. The sample consists of about 390,000 clones, about 88% of them appearing once. This sample's treatment: roughly 20 received Ad26.COV2.S at low or high dose, single or two shots; roughly five received placebo; per-sample allocation not given. Each sample was drawn 63 days after the first injection (of vaccine or placebo). Aged 18-55 years, donor was enrolled in Boston in about 2020. An Ad26 vector expressing Wuhan-strain SARS-CoV-2 spike constituted the vaccine.

The TCR was taken from a person aged 18-60 years who received the Ad26.COV2.S COVID-19 vaccine or a placebo. This material consisted of peripheral blood, taken in a trial of Ad26.COV2.S vaccine versus placebo. The genes are TRBV3-1 (or the pseudogene TRBV3-2) and TRBJ2-5, with D hard to call. CDR3 nucleotide sequence: TGTGCCAGCAGCCAATCGCAGACCCAGTACTTC. Protein sequence: CASSQSQTQYF.